This T cell receptor beta chain was retrieved from a study of shared clonotypes between healthy human individuals. Trimming removed 5 bases from V and 4 bases from J; junction bases left unmatched: 7. Per the germline V gene, CDR1 is MDHEN and CDR2 is SYDVKM. CDR3 size: 16 residues. Measured with immunoSEQ multiplex PCR; TCRdb has only the in-frame clones, and not every one. Here the sample spans about 2.1 million clones, just over 90% being singletons. The naive CD8 fraction comprised CD45RO-negative cells positively selected for CCR7 and excluded terminally differentiated effector memory CD45RA+ cells.

The chain links TRBV28 to TRBJ2-1, with 11 positions matching TRBD2. Input material: naive CD8+ T cells from PBMCs. The clonotype originates from a man aged 18-30 years in good health. Some clones in this sample may be carry-over from other donors' samples. The DNA for the CDR3 is TGTGCCAGCAGTCGACTAACTAGCGGGAGTTACAATGAGCAGTTCTTC. It translates to CASSRLTSGSYNEQFF. Using reference TRBV28 and TRBJ2-1 for the parts outside the CDR3, the full variable domain is DVKVTQSSRYLVKRTGEKVFLECVQDMDHENMFWYRQDPGLGLRLIYFSYDVKMKEKGDIPEGYSVSREKKERFSLILESASTNQTSMYLCASSRLTSGSYNEQFFGPGTRLTVL.